This passage covers 18 T cell receptor beta chains from one sample sequenced in a study of cytomegalovirus exposure and HLA in healthy donors. With 60 Vbeta and 13 Jbeta primers, the PCR was carried out. Generated by immunoSEQ multiplex PCR, the TCRdb table keeps only in-frame clones and is missing some. The sample gives 200,000 to 250,000 clones, around four fifths of which show up once; roughly 2.5% is in the top ten. Input material: PBMCs. The origin of the receptors is an older woman in good health and CMV-seropositive.

This chain uses TRBV5-1 with TRBJ2-3, with 8 positions matching TRBD2. After removal of 1 base from V and 3 bases from J, the junction contained 7 bases not matched to a gene. The CDR3 length is 16 residues. Germline V gene lookup returns CDR1 SGHRS and CDR2 YFSETQ. CDR3 protein: CASSLFTGLVTDTQYF. In DNA form, the CDR3 reads TGCGCCAGCAGCTTGTTTACGGGACTAGTAACAGATACGCAGTATTTT.

The rearrangement uses TRBV18 and TRBJ2-2; the match to TRBD1 covers 8 bases. CDR1 is KGHSH and CDR2 is LQKENI in the germline V gene. V gave up 3 bases and J gave up 5 bases; unmatched junction bases: 5. The CDR3 length is 15 residues. This CDR3 is CASSPGQGRTGELFF. The CDR3 DNA sequence: TGTGCCAGCTCACCCGGACAGGGAAGGACCGGGGAGCTGTTTTTT.

The chain uses TRBV2 and TRBJ2-1, with D unresolved. Germline CDR1 is SNHLY and CDR2 is FYNNEI. The CDR3 covers 11 residues. V gave up 4 bases and J gave up 6 bases, with 4 bases separating them. The CDR3 here is CASSGSNEQFF. CDR3 DNA: TGTGCCAGCAGTGGGAGCAATGAGCAGTTCTTC.

The chain is built from TRBV5-5 and TRBJ2-7, with TRBD1 matching 7 bases. With V trimmed by 4 bases and J by 3 bases, 4 bases remained unmatched. The CDR3 runs 13 residues. From germline, CDR1 is SGHKS and CDR2 YYEKEE (reference sequence). CDR3: CASSRDRDYEQYF. The CDR3 region has the DNA TGTGCCAGCAGCCGCGACAGGGACTACGAGCAGTACTTC.

The V gene is TRBV7-2, the J gene TRBJ1-5; D may be TRBD1 (5 bases). The CDR3 runs to 13 residues. CDR1 SGHTA and CDR2 FQGNSA come from the germline V gene. The V and J ends lost 3 bases and 6 bases respectively, with 9 bases between them. In nucleotides, the CDR3 is TGTGCCAGCAGCTTTGGGGGAGGTCAGCCCCAGCATTTT. Amino acids: CASSFGGGQPQHF.

The gene calls are TRBV30 and TRBJ2-7; 7 bases agree with TRBD2. The CDR3 has 15 amino acids. Per the germline V gene, CDR1 is GTSNPN and CDR2 is SVGIG (reference sequence). V shed 3 bases and J 0 bases; nucleotides not matched to a gene: 8. The CDR3 here is CAWSYPGGSSYEQYF. CDR3 nucleotides: TGTGCCTGGAGCTACCCCGGGGGGTCCTCCTACGAGCAGTACTTC.

This chain uses TRBV5-1 with TRBJ1-1; TRBD1 matches at 7 bases. CDR1 is SGHRS, CDR2 YFSETQ, per germline. V shed 1 base, J shed 1 base, and the junction held 7 bases outside the gene matches. CDR3 length: 16 residues. The CDR3 loop reads CASSLTGEVGNTEAFF. DNA of the CDR3: TGCGCCAGCAGCTTGACAGGGGAGGTAGGGAACACTGAAGCTTTCTTT.

This clone has a single count. The chain combines TRBV2 with TRBJ1-2; no firm D call. In germline, CDR1 is SNHLY, CDR2 FYNNEI. This CDR3 has 12 amino acids. Trimming removed 6 bases at V and 3 bases at J, with 8 bases between. This CDR3 reads CASRRQDYGYTF. CDR3 DNA sequence: TGTGCCAGCAGAAGGCAGGACTATGGCTACACCTTC.

The chain recombines TRBV5-8 with TRBJ2-5; 8 nucleotides line up with TRBD2. The CDR3 covers 14 residues. With 4 bases clipped from V and 4 bases from J, the junction kept 6 bases outside the gene matches. Germline V gene sequence: CDR1 SGHTS, CDR2 YDEGEE. CDR3 bases: TGTGCCAGCAGCGTACGGGGGGGAAGAGAGACCCAGTACTTC. This gives the protein CASSVRGGRETQYF.

This sequence joins TRBV2 and TRBJ1-5; TRBD1 might be the D (6 bases). The CDR3 totals 16 residues. CDR1 is SNHLY and CDR2 is FYNNEI in the germline V gene. V was pared by 7 bases and J by 2 bases, with 18 bases between. This CDR3 reads CASKLQGRLGNQPQHF. CDR3 nucleotides: TGTGCCAGCAAGCTACAGGGAAGGTTAGGCAATCAGCCCCAGCATTTT.

The rearrangement joins TRBV4-3 to TRBJ2-3; TRBD1 matches 10 bases. Germline-derived CDR1 and CDR2 are LGHNA and YSLEER. V shed 4 bases and J 5 bases; nucleotides not matched to a gene: 3. The length of the CDR3 is 14 residues. The CDR3 loop reads CASSRGQGKDTQYF. In nucleotides, the CDR3 is TGCGCCAGCAGCCGGGGACAGGGGAAAGATACGCAGTATTTT.

The rearrangement joins TRBV6-5 to TRBJ1-5; 7 nucleotides align to TRBD1. Per germline, CDR1 MNHEY and CDR2 SVGAGI. Germline trimming cut 6 bases from V and 7 bases from J; bases unmatched to any gene: 6. The CDR3 consists of 13 residues. The DNA of the CDR3 is TGTGCCAGCAGCTACGACAGGGAGCAGCCCCAGCATTTT. Its translation is CASSYDREQPQHF.

This rearrangement joins TRBV9 to TRBJ1-1, with TRBD1 matching 9 bases. V lost 0 bases, J lost 4 bases, and 4 bases stayed unmatched. The germline CDR1 and CDR2 sequences are SGDLS and YYNGEE. The CDR3 is made up of 15 amino acids. The CDR3 DNA follows: TGTGCCAGCAGCGTAGAGGGACAGGGAGGCACTGAAGCTTTCTTT. It specifies CASSVEGQGGTEAFF.

J is TRBJ2-3 and V is TRBV27; D call uncertain. The germline gives CDR1 MNHEY, CDR2 SMNVEV (reference sequence). V gave up 0 bases and J gave up 0 bases, with 7 bases separating them. This CDR3 contains 15 residues. The CDR3 sequence is CASSLSVTSTDTQYF. The CDR3 region has the DNA TGTGCCAGCAGTTTATCGGTTACTAGCACAGATACGCAGTATTTT.

This clone has only one observation. V and J are TRBV15 and TRBJ1-1, with D hard to call. The CDR3 has 16 residues. Germline V gives CDR1 LNHNV, CDR2 YYDKDF (reference sequence). Deletions cut 0 bases from V and 6 bases from J, with 17 bases between. CDR3 amino acids: CATSRDRVPLEAEAFF. The CDR3 nucleotides are TGTGCCACCAGCAGAGATCGGGTCCCTCTGGAGGCTGAAGCTTTCTTT. Combining the CDR3 with reference TRBV15 and TRBJ1-1 gives the whole variable domain DAMVIQNPRYQVTQFGKPVTLSCSQTLNHNVMYWYQQKSSQAPKLLFHYYDKDFNNEADTPDNFQSRRPNTSFCFLDIRSPGLGDTAMYLCATSRDRVPLEAEAFFGQGTRLTVV.

This clone has a handful of counts. The chain recombines TRBV9 with TRBJ1-2; no clear D gene. There are 14 residues in the CDR3. Trimming removed 0 bases from V and 1 base from J, with 7 bases in between. Germline values: CDR1 SGDLS, CDR2 YYNGEE. The CDR3 loop is CASSVDGSNYGYTF. Written as DNA, the CDR3 is TGTGCCAGCAGCGTAGATGGCAGTAACTATGGCTACACCTTC. Using reference TRBV9 and TRBJ1-2 for the parts outside the CDR3, the full variable domain is DSGVTQTPKHLITATGQRVTLRCSPRSGDLSVYWYQQSLDQGLQFLIQYYNGEERAKGNILERFSAQQFPDLHSELNLSSLELGDSALYFCASSVDGSNYGYTFGSGTRLTVV.

The V gene is TRBV19, the J gene TRBJ1-4; possible D gene TRBD1, 5 bases. Trimming took off 5 bases at V and 4 bases at J, with 14 bases between the two ends. The germline gives CDR1 LNHDA, CDR2 SQIVND (reference sequence). This CDR3 comprises 15 residues. CDR3 amino acids: CASSYSQGGNEKLFF. CDR3 sequence (DNA): TGTGCCAGTAGTTATTCTCAGGGTGGTAATGAAAAACTGTTTTTT.

The chain has TRBV5-4 and TRBJ1-1, with 7 bases that match TRBD1. The V gene's germline CDR1 is SGHNT and CDR2 YYREEE (reference sequence). The CDR3 consists of 13 residues. The ends lost 4 bases at V and 8 bases at J; junction bases unmatched: 8. CDR3 loop: CASSQGGDSEAFF. Written as DNA, the CDR3 is TGTGCCAGCAGCCAGGGGGGCGACTCAGAAGCTTTCTTT.